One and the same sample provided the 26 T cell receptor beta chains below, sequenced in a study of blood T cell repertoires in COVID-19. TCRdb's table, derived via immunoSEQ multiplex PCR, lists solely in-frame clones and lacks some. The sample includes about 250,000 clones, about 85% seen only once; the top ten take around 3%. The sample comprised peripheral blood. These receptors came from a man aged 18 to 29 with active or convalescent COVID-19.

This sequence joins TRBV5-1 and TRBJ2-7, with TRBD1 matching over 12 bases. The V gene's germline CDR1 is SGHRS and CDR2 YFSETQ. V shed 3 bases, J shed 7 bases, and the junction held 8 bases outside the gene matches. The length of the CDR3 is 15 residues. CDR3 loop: CASSSPGQGAGEQYF. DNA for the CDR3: TGCGCCAGCAGCTCTCCGGGACAGGGGGCCGGGGAGCAGTACTTC.

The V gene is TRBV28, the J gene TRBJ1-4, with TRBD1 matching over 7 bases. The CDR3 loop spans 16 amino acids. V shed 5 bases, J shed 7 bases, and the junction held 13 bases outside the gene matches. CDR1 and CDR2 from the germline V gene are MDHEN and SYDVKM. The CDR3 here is CASSPPIRGTGEKLFF. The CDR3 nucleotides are TGTGCCAGCAGTCCCCCAATCAGGGGGACGGGTGAAAAACTGTTTTTT. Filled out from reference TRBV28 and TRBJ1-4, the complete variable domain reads DVKVTQSSRYLVKRTGEKVFLECVQDMDHENMFWYRQDPGLGLRLIYFSYDVKMKEKGDIPEGYSVSREKKERFSLILESASTNQTSMYLCASSPPIRGTGEKLFFGSGTQLSVL.

CDR3 in amino acids: CASSLGLGGDTNTGELFF. The CDR3 DNA reads TGCGCCAGCAGCCTGGGACTAGGGGGGGATACGAACACCGGGGAGCTGTTTTTT. The J gene is TRBJ2-2, the V gene TRBV5-1, with TRBD2 identical over 8 bases. Germline assignment: CDR1 SGHRS and CDR2 YFSETQ. The CDR3 is 18 amino acids. Losses at the gene ends were 4 bases for V and 0 bases for J; bases not matched to a gene: 11.

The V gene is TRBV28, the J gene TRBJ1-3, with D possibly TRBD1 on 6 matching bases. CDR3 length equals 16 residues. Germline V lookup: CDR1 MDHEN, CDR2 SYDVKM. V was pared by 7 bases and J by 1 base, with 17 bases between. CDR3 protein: CASIGYRDISGNTIYF. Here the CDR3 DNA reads TGTGCCAGCATCGGGTACAGGGATATTTCTGGAAACACCATATATTTT.

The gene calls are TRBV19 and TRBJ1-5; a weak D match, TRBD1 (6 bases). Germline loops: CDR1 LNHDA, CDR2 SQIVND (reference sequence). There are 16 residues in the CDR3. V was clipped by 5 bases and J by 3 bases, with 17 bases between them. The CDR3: CASSDSNQGNNQPQHF. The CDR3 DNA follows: TGTGCCAGTAGTGATAGCAACCAGGGGAACAATCAGCCCCAGCATTTT. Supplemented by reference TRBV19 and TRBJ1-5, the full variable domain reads DGGITQSPKYLFRKEGQNVTLSCEQNLNHDAMYWYRQDPGQGLRLIYYSQIVNDFQKGDIAEGYSVSREKKESFPLTVTSAQKNPTAFYLCASSDSNQGNNQPQHFGDGTRLSIL.

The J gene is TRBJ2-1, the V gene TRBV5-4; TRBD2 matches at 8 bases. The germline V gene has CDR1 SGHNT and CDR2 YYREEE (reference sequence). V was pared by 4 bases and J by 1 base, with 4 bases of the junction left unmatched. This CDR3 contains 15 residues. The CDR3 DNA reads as TGTGCCAGCAGCCCTAGCGGGTCATCCTACAATGAGCAGTTCTTC. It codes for CASSPSGSSYNEQFF. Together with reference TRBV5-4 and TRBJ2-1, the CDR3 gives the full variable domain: ETGVTQSPTHLIKTRGQQVTLRCSSQSGHNTVSWYQQALGQGPQFIFQYYREEENGRGNFPPRFSGLQFPNYSSELNVNALELDDSALYLCASSPSGSSYNEQFFGPGTRLTVL.

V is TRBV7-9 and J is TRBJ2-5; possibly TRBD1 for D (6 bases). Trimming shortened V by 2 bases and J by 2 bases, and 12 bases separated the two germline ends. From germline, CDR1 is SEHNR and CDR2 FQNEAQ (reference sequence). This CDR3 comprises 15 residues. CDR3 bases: TGTGCCAGCAGCTTAAAGGGAACAGGGCAAGAGACCCAGTACTTC. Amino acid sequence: CASSLKGTGQETQYF.

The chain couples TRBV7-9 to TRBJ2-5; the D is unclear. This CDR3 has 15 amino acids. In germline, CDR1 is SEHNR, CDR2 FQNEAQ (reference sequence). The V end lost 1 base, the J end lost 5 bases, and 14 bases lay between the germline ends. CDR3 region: CASSLGATLSETQYF. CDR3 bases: TGTGCCAGCAGCTTAGGGGCCACCTTAAGCGAGACCCAGTACTTC.

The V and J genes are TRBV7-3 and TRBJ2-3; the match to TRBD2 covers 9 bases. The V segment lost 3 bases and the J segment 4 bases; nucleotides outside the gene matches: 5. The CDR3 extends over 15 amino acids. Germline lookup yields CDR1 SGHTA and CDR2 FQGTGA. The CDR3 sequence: CASSLGSGGADTQYF. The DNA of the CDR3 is TGTGCCAGCAGCTTGGGTAGCGGGGGTGCAGATACGCAGTATTTT.

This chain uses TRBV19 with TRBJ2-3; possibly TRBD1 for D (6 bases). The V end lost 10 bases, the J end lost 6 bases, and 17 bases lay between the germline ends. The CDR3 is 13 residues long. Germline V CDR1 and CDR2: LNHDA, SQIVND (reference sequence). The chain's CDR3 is CATWGPRADTQYF. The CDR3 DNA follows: TGTGCCACTTGGGGGCCCCGGGCCGATACGCAGTATTTT.

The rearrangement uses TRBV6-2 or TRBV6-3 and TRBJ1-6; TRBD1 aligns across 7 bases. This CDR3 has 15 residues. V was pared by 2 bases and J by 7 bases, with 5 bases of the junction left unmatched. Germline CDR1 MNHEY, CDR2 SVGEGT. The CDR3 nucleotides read TGTGCCAGCAGTTACCGAGACAGGGTAAATTCACCCCTCCACTTT. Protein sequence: CASSYRDRVNSPLHF.

CDR3 sequence: CASTGGVTYEQYF. The CDR3 DNA reads as TGTGCCAGCACGGGAGGGGTTACCTACGAGCAGTACTTC. The chain couples TRBV5-5 to TRBJ2-7; 8 nucleotides match TRBD2. Germline V gene data show CDR1 as SGHKS and CDR2 as YYEKEE (reference sequence). This CDR3 comprises 13 residues. J lost 2 bases, V lost 6 bases, and 4 bases had no gene match.

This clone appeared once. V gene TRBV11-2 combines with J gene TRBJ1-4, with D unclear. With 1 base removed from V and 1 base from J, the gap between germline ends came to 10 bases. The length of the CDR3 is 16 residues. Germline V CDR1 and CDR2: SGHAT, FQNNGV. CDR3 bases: TGTGCCAGCAGCTTAGGCGGGGAAGGAACTAATGAAAAACTGTTTTTT. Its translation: CASSLGGEGTNEKLFF.

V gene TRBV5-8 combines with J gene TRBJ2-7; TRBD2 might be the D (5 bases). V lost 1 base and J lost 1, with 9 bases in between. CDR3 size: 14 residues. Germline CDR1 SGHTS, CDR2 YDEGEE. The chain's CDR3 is CASSLYLASYEQYF. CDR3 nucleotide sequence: TGTGCCAGCAGCTTGTACCTAGCTTCCTACGAGCAGTACTTC.

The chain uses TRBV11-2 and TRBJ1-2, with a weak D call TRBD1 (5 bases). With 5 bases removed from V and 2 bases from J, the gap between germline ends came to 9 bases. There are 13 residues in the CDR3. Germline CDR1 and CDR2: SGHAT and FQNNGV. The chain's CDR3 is CASSQGENYGYTF. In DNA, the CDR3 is TGTGCCAGCAGCCAAGGGGAAAACTATGGCTACACCTTC. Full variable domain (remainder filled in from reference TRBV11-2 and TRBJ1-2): EAGVAQSPRYKIIEKRQSVAFWCNPISGHATLYWYQQILGQGPKLLIQFQNNGVVDDSQLPKDRFSAERLKGVDSTLKIQPAKLEDSAVYLCASSQGENYGYTFGSGTRLTVV.

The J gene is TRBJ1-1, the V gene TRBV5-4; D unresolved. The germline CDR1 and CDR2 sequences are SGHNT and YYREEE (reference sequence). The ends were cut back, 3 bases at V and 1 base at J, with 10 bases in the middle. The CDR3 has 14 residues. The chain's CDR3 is CASSSNSRNTEAFF. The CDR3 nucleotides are TGTGCCAGCAGCTCGAACAGCCGGAACACTGAAGCTTTCTTT. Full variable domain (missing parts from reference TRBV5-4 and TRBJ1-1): ETGVTQSPTHLIKTRGQQVTLRCSSQSGHNTVSWYQQALGQGPQFIFQYYREEENGRGNFPPRFSGLQFPNYSSELNVNALELDDSALYLCASSSNSRNTEAFFGQGTRLTVV.

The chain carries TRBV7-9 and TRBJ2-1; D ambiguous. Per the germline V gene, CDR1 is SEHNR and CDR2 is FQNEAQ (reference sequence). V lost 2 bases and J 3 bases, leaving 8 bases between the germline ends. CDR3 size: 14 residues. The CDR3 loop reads CASSLSPFYNEQFF. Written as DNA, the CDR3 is TGTGCCAGCAGCTTAAGCCCGTTCTACAATGAGCAGTTCTTC.

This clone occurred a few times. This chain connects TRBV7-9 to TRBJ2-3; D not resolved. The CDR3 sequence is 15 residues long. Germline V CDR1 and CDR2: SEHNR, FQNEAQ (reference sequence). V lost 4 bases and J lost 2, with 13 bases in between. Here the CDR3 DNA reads TGTGCCAGCAGCTCTACCTCCCCTAACACAGATACGCAGTATTTT. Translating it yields CASSSTSPNTDTQYF.

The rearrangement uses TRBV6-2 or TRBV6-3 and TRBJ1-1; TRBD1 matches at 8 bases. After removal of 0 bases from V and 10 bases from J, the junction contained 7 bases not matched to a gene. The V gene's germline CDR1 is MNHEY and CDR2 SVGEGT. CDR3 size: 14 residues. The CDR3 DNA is TGTGCCAGCAGTTACTCGAGGCAGGGGGCTAGAGCTTTCTTT. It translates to CASSYSRQGARAFF.

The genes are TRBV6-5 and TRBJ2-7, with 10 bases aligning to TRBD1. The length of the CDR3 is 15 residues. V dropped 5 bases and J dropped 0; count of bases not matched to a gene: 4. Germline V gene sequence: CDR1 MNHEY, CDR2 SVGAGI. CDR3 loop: CASSPTGGISYEQYF. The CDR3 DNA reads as TGTGCCAGCAGTCCGACAGGGGGCATCTCCTACGAGCAGTACTTC.

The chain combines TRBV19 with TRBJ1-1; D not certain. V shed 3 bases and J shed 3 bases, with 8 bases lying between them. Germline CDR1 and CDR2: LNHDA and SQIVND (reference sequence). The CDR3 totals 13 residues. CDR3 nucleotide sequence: TGTGCCAGTAGTATTCGAGCTTACACTGAAGCTTTCTTT. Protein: CASSIRAYTEAFF.

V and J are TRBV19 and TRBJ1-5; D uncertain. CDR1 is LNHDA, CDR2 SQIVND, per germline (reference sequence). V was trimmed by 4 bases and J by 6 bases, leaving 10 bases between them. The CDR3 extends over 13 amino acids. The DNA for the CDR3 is TGTGCCAGTAGTAACCGGGGATCTCAGCCCCAGCATTTT. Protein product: CASSNRGSQPQHF.

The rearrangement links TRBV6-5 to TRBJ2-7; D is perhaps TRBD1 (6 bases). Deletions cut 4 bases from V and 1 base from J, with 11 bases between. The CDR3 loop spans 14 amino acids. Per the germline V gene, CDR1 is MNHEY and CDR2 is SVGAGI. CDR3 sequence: CASSWTAESYEQYF. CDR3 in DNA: TGTGCCAGCAGTTGGACAGCGGAATCCTACGAGCAGTACTTC.

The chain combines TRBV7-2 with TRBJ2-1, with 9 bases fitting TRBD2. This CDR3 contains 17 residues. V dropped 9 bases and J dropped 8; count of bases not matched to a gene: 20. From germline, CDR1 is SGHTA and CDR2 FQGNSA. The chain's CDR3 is CARRWGLSGGYQDEQFF. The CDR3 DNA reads TGTGCCAGGAGGTGGGGCCTTAGCGGGGGATATCAAGATGAGCAGTTCTTC.

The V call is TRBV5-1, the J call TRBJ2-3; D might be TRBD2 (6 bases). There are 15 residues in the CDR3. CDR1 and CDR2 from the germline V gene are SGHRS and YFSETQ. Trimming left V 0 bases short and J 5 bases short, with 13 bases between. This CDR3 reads CASSLAHLEGDTQYF. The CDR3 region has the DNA TGCGCCAGCAGCTTGGCCCACCTGGAGGGAGATACGCAGTATTTT.

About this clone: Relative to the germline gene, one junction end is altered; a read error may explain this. This chain's CDR3 is CASTLGGAQGRNTIYF. CDR3 in DNA: TGTGCCAGCACTTTAGGAGGAGCACAGGGGAGAAACACCATATATTTT. The gene calls are TRBV28 and TRBJ1-3, with 7 bases matching TRBD1. CDR3 length: 16 residues. Per germline, CDR1 MDHEN and CDR2 SYDVKM. Variable domain in full (rest from reference TRBV28 and TRBJ1-3): DVKVTQSSRYLVKRTGEKVFLECVQDMDHENMFWYRQDPGLGLRLIYFSYDVKMKEKGDIPEGYSVSREKKERFSLILESASTNQTSMYLCASTLGGAQGRNTIYFGEGSWLTVV.